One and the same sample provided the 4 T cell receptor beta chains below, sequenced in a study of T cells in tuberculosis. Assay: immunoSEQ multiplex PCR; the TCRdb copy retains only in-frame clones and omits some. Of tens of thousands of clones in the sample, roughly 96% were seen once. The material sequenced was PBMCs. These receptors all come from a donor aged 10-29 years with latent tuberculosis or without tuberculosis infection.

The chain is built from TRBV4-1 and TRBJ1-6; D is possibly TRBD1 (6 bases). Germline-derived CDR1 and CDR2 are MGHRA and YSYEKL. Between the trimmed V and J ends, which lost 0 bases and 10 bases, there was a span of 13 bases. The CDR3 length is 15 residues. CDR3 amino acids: CASSQEGGGRSPLHF. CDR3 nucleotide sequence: TGCGCCAGCAGCCAAGAGGGAGGGGGAAGATCACCCCTCCACTTT.

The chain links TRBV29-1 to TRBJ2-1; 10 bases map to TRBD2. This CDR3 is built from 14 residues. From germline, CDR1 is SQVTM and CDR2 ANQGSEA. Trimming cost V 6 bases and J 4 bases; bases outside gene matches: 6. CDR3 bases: TGCAGCGTCCTAGCGGGGGCCATTTACAATGAGCAGTTCTTC. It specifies CSVLAGAIYNEQFF.

CDR3: CASSESRAGGTDTQYF. The CDR3 nucleotides are TGCGCCAGCAGTGAGTCTCGAGCGGGGGGTACAGATACGCAGTATTTT. This chain links TRBV10-1 with TRBJ2-3; TRBD2 matches at 9 bases. The CDR3 sequence is 16 residues long. CDR1 and CDR2 from the germline V gene are WNHNN and SYGVQD (reference sequence). Unmatched junction bases numbered 4, after V lost 0 bases and J lost 3 bases.

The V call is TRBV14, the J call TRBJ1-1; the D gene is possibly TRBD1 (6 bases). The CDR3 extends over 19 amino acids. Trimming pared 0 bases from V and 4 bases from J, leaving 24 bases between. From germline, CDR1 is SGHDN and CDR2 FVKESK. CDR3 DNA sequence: TGTGCCAGCAGCCAAGAGCTTAGCCAGGGGATGGCCTATCGCACTGAAGCTTTCTTT. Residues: CASSQELSQGMAYRTEAFF.